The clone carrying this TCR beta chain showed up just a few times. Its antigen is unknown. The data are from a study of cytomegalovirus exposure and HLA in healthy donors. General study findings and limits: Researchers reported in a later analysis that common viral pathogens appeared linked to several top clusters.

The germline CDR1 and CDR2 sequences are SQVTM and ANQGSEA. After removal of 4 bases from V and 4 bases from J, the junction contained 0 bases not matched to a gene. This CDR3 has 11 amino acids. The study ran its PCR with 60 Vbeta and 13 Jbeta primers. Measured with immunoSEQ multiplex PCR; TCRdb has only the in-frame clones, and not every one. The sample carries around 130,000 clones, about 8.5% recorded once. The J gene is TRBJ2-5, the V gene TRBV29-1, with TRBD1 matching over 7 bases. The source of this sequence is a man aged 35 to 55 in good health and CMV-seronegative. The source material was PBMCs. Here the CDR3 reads CSVAGGETQYF. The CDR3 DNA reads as TGCAGCGTTGCAGGGGGAGAGACCCAGTACTTC.